The 29 T cell receptor beta chains given below trace back to one sample, sequenced in a study of CD8 T cells in ankylosing spondylitis. MiXCR, applied by TCRdb to the 5' RACE reads, yields one record per CDR3 protein. Of about 5,700 distinct CDR3 sequences in the sample, 2.1% were seen once. The sequenced sample consisted of blood, either unsorted or a sorted T cell fraction (not recorded which). These receptors all stem from a male donor with ankylosing spondylitis or in good health (not recorded which).

This clonotype was seen ten or more times. J is TRBJ1-1 and V is TRBV9; D gene uncertain. Germline V lookup: CDR1 SGDLS, CDR2 YYNGEE. The CDR3 is made up of 14 amino acids. The ends were cut back, 4 bases at V and 0 bases at J, with 10 bases in the middle. CDR3 coding DNA: TGTGCCAGCAGCCCTCGATTCATGAACACTGAAGCTTTCTTT. Amino acids: CASSPRFMNTEAFF.

This sequence joins TRBV9 and TRBJ2-2, with unresolved D. This CDR3 has 13 residues. V was shortened by 8 bases and J by 7 bases, with 15 bases between the two germline ends. Germline CDR1 and CDR2: SGDLS and YYNGEE. DNA of the CDR3: TGTGCCAGTGGTTCATGGGTAGGCGGGGAGCTGTTTTTT. This encodes CASGSWVGGELFF.

This clonotype showed up many times. The chain has TRBV9 and TRBJ2-1; tentatively, D is TRBD2 (7 bases). V was shortened by 0 bases and J by 4 bases, with 11 bases between the two germline ends. This CDR3 is 15 amino acids long. The germline V gene has CDR1 SGDLS and CDR2 YYNGEE. In DNA, the CDR3 is TGTGCCAGCAGCGTAGCAGGGGAGGGATACAATGAGCAGTTCTTC. Its translation: CASSVAGEGYNEQFF.

This clonotype was counted at least ten times. This chain connects TRBV9 to TRBJ2-7; TRBD1 aligns across 7 bases. Germline CDR1 is SGDLS and CDR2 is YYNGEE. The CDR3 is 15 amino acids. The ends lost 0 bases at V and 5 bases at J; junction bases unmatched: 8. The CDR3 bases are TGTGCCAGCAGCGTAGGGGCAGGGGGTCCCCACGAGCAGTACTTC. It specifies CASSVGAGGPHEQYF.

This clonotype is medium-sized. V is TRBV9 and J is TRBJ2-5; D tentatively fits TRBD1 or TRBD2 (6 bases each). CDR3 length: 13 amino acids. V shed 6 bases and J shed 4 bases, with 13 bases lying between them. Germline V gene data show CDR1 as SGDLS and CDR2 as YYNGEE. This CDR3 reads CASKPGAGETQYF. CDR3 in DNA: TGTGCCAGCAAACCGGGGGCGGGAGAGACCCAGTACTTC.

By frequency in the sample, this clonotype is medium-sized. This chain links TRBV9 with TRBJ2-1; D is unclear. This CDR3 comprises 14 residues. Trimming took 3 bases from V and 5 from J, leaving 12 bases between them. Germline loops: CDR1 SGDLS, CDR2 YYNGEE. The chain's CDR3 is CASSETFKNNEQFF. The CDR3 DNA is TGTGCCAGCAGCGAGACCTTCAAGAACAATGAGCAGTTCTTC.

This clonotype was observed many times. The chain carries TRBV9 and TRBJ1-1, with a possible D match to TRBD1 (6 bases). The CDR3 is made up of 14 amino acids. The V end lost 0 bases, the J end lost 4 bases, and 10 bases lay between the germline ends. Germline CDR1 reads SGDLS; CDR2 reads YYNGEE. CDR3 protein: CASSVGAGATEAFF. CDR3 coding DNA: TGTGCCAGCAGCGTAGGCGCGGGGGCCACTGAAGCTTTCTTT.

This clonotype was counted at least ten times. The rearrangement uses TRBV9 and TRBJ2-7; TRBD2 agrees at 10 bases. After removal of 0 bases from V and 6 bases from J, the junction contained 6 bases not matched to a gene. The CDR3 is 15 residues long. The germline CDR1 and CDR2 sequences are SGDLS and YYNGEE. The CDR3: CASSVVASGSGEQYF. CDR3 nucleotide sequence: TGTGCCAGCAGCGTAGTGGCTAGCGGGAGTGGCGAGCAGTACTTC.

There are many counts of this clonotype. The chain uses TRBV9 and TRBJ1-5; possible D gene TRBD1, 6 bases. Germline V lookup: CDR1 SGDLS, CDR2 YYNGEE. V was clipped by 4 bases and J by 4 bases, with 12 bases between them. The CDR3 covers 14 residues. This CDR3 is CASSRGGWNQPQHF. The CDR3 DNA is TGTGCCAGCAGCAGGGGGGGTTGGAATCAGCCCCAGCATTTT. The whole variable domain, remainder taken from reference TRBV9 and TRBJ1-5, is DSGVTQTPKHLITATGQRVTLRCSPRSGDLSVYWYQQSLDQGLQFLIQYYNGEERAKGNILERFSAQQFPDLHSELNLSSLELGDSALYFCASSRGGWNQPQHFGDGTRLSIL.

Many counts were recorded for this clonotype. The V call is TRBV9, the J call TRBJ2-1, with 9 bases matching TRBD1. J lost 15 bases, V lost 7 bases, and 11 bases had no gene match. CDR3 length: 12 amino acids. Germline CDR1 reads SGDLS; CDR2 reads YYNGEE. The CDR3: CASGRPGTGMFF. The CDR3 region has the DNA TGTGCCAGCGGACGACCCGGGACAGGGATGTTCTTC.

This clonotype is deemed medium-sized (0.01 to 0.1%). The chain couples TRBV9 to TRBJ1-5; D is unresolved. Trimming took 3 bases from V and 0 from J, leaving 7 bases between them. CDR1 is SGDLS, CDR2 YYNGEE, per germline. The CDR3 has 14 residues. The CDR3 DNA reads TGTGCCAGCAGCGGGTCATATAGCAATCAGCCCCAGCATTTT. Its protein is CASSGSYSNQPQHF. Filled out from reference TRBV9 and TRBJ1-5, the complete variable domain reads DSGVTQTPKHLITATGQRVTLRCSPRSGDLSVYWYQQSLDQGLQFLIQYYNGEERAKGNILERFSAQQFPDLHSELNLSSLELGDSALYFCASSGSYSNQPQHFGDGTRLSIL.

This clonotype was recorded many times. The rearrangement uses TRBV9 and TRBJ2-2, with 16 nucleotides matching TRBD2. Germline CDR1 is SGDLS and CDR2 is YYNGEE. The length of the CDR3 is 21 residues. Trimming at V came to 3 bases and at J to 3 bases, leaving 14 bases not matched to a gene. In DNA form, the CDR3 reads TGTGCCAGCAGCGAGAGACCCGGGACTAGCGGGAGGGCCGTCGACACCGGGGAGCTGTTTTTT. It yields the protein CASSERPGTSGRAVDTGELFF. The full variable domain, completed using reference TRBV9 and TRBJ2-2, is DSGVTQTPKHLITATGQRVTLRCSPRSGDLSVYWYQQSLDQGLQFLIQYYNGEERAKGNILERFSAQQFPDLHSELNLSSLELGDSALYFCASSERPGTSGRAVDTGELFFGEGSRLTVL.

This clonotype was recorded many times. J is TRBJ2-1 and V is TRBV9, with TRBD2 matching 8 bases. Germline CDR1 reads SGDLS; CDR2 reads YYNGEE. The ends lost 0 bases at V and 4 bases at J; junction bases unmatched: 9. The CDR3 contains 17 residues. The CDR3 here is CASSVAGGRPPYNEQFF. DNA for the CDR3: TGTGCCAGCAGCGTAGCGGGCGGGAGGCCACCTTACAATGAGCAGTTCTTC.

This clonotype was found many times. The gene calls are TRBV9 and TRBJ1-1; perhaps TRBD1 as D (5 bases). With 0 bases removed from V and 7 bases from J, the gap between germline ends came to 16 bases. The CDR3 covers 15 residues. Germline CDR1 is SGDLS and CDR2 is YYNGEE. CDR3 sequence reads: CASSVESPGGGEAFF. The CDR3 DNA is TGTGCCAGCAGCGTAGAGTCCCCCGGGGGAGGTGAAGCTTTCTTT.

At least ten counts were recorded for this clonotype. The chain recombines TRBV9 with TRBJ2-7; 8 nucleotides agree with TRBD1. J lost 2 bases, V lost 4 bases, and 5 bases had no gene match. There are 14 residues in the CDR3. CDR1 is SGDLS, CDR2 YYNGEE, per germline. The CDR3 DNA reads as TGTGCCAGCAGCCCTCAGGGGGCTACCTACGAGCAGTACTTC. Translating gives CASSPQGATYEQYF.

This clonotype was recorded at least ten times. V and J are TRBV9 and TRBJ1-4; no firm D call. Germline lookup yields CDR1 SGDLS and CDR2 YYNGEE. V shed 3 bases and J shed 0 bases, with 15 bases lying between them. The CDR3 length is 17 residues. This chain's CDR3 is CASSAEIPLTTNEKLFF. The CDR3 DNA reads as TGTGCCAGCAGCGCCGAGATACCACTGACAACTAATGAAAAACTGTTTTTT.

In its sample, this clonotype was seen many times. The genes are TRBV9 and TRBJ2-5, with D unclear. From germline, CDR1 is SGDLS and CDR2 YYNGEE. The CDR3 is made up of 15 amino acids. Trimming took off 0 bases at V and 3 bases at J, with 12 bases between the two ends. The CDR3 nucleotides are TGTGCCAGCAGCGTAGGGGAAAGGTTCGAAGAGACCCAGTACTTC. Encoded protein: CASSVGERFEETQYF.

This clonotype was observed many times. This sequence joins TRBV9 and TRBJ2-3, with 12 nucleotides matching TRBD2. CDR1 and CDR2 (germline): SGDLS, YYNGEE. The ends lost 0 bases at V and 5 bases at J; junction bases unmatched: 1. The CDR3 has 15 amino acids. CDR3 in DNA: TGTGCCAGCAGCGTAGGGGGACTAGCGGGAGATACGCAGTATTTT. This translates into CASSVGGLAGDTQYF.

By frequency in the sample, this clonotype is medium-sized. The chain combines TRBV9 with TRBJ2-3; the D gene is possibly TRBD1 (6 bases). The CDR3 length is 15 residues. The germline gives CDR1 SGDLS, CDR2 YYNGEE. V lost 1 base and J 4 bases, leaving 13 bases between the germline ends. The CDR3 region is CASSVREPGADTQYF. In DNA, the CDR3 is TGTGCCAGCAGCGTACGGGAACCAGGGGCAGATACGCAGTATTTT.

This clonotype appeared many times. This sequence joins TRBV9 and TRBJ2-1; 8 bases map to TRBD2. Germline V gene lookup returns CDR1 SGDLS and CDR2 YYNGEE. The CDR3 is 15 residues long. The ends lost 7 bases at V and 2 bases at J; junction bases unmatched: 8. CDR3 loop: CASGRGGGAYNEQFF. DNA for the CDR3: TGTGCCAGCGGCCGGGGGGGAGGGGCCTACAATGAGCAGTTCTTC.

Many counts were recorded for this clonotype. The CDR3 is CASSVFGTYGYTF. CDR3 nucleotides: TGTGCCAGCAGCGTATTTGGAACCTATGGCTACACCTTC. The chain recombines TRBV9 with TRBJ1-2; unclear D gene. The CDR3 sequence is 13 residues long. CDR1 SGDLS and CDR2 YYNGEE come from the germline V gene. Trimming took off 1 base at V and 4 bases at J, with 8 bases between the two ends.

This clonotype came up many times. This rearrangement joins TRBV21-1 to TRBJ1-2; the table's D gene call, TRBD1, was not cross checked with the DNA. TRBV21-1 is listed as a pseudogene. The CDR3 loop spans 12 amino acids. The CDR3 DNA reads TGTGCCAGCAGCTACCTAGGGGGTGGCTACACCTTC. The encoded protein is CASSYLGGGYTF.

Within the sample, this clonotype is medium-sized. CDR3 loop: CASSVVGANYGYTF. In nucleotides, the CDR3 is TGTGCCAGCAGCGTAGTGGGTGCCAACTATGGCTACACCTTC. This chain connects TRBV9 to TRBJ1-2; D not resolved. Germline V lookup: CDR1 SGDLS, CDR2 YYNGEE. This CDR3 has 14 residues. The V end was cut by 0 bases, the J end by 2 bases, with 8 bases between.

In this sample, this clonotype turned up many times. The chain combines TRBV9 with TRBJ2-1, with a possible D match to TRBD2 (6 bases). Trimming pared 3 bases from V and 0 bases from J, leaving 10 bases between. The CDR3 length is 15 residues. Germline CDR1 reads SGDLS; CDR2 reads YYNGEE. CDR3 sequence: CASSASASSYNEQFF. CDR3 DNA: TGTGCCAGCAGCGCTAGCGCTAGCTCCTACAATGAGCAGTTCTTC.

This clonotype was seen repeatedly, ten times or more. The chain combines TRBV6-4 with TRBJ2-5; no clear D gene. V was cut by 7 bases and J by 2 bases, with 11 bases left in between. This CDR3 has 13 residues. Germline CDR1 reads MRHNA; CDR2 reads SNTAGT. The CDR3 bases are TGTGCCAGCAAGAGGAAACGTCAAGAGACCCAGTACTTC. Amino acid sequence: CASKRKRQETQYF.

This clonotype has ten or more counts. For the CDR3, the DNA is TGTGCCAGCAGCGGGGAGGATGGTACGCAGTATTTT. Protein: CASSGEDGTQYF. This sequence joins TRBV9 and TRBJ2-3; D might be TRBD2 (6 bases). The V and J ends lost 3 bases and 8 bases respectively, with 10 bases between them. This CDR3 comprises 12 residues. Germline CDR1 and CDR2: SGDLS and YYNGEE.

Ten or more counts support this clonotype. This rearrangement joins TRBV9 to TRBJ2-7, with TRBD2 matching over 7 bases. The CDR3 is 15 residues long. The junction had 9 bases not matched to a gene; V was cut back by 0 bases and J by 6 bases. Looked up from germline, CDR1 is SGDLS and CDR2 is YYNGEE. CDR3 amino acids: CASSVVWGEGVEQYF. CDR3 sequence (DNA): TGTGCCAGCAGCGTAGTTTGGGGGGAGGGCGTCGAGCAGTACTTC. Full variable domain (missing parts from reference TRBV9 and TRBJ2-7): DSGVTQTPKHLITATGQRVTLRCSPRSGDLSVYWYQQSLDQGLQFLIQYYNGEERAKGNILERFSAQQFPDLHSELNLSSLELGDSALYFCASSVVWGEGVEQYFGPGTRLTVT.

This clonotype was detected many times. The CDR3 sequence is CASSVYELWGRIDEQYF. The CDR3 DNA follows: TGTGCCAGCAGCGTATATGAGCTTTGGGGGAGGATAGACGAGCAGTACTTC. The chain is built from TRBV9 and TRBJ2-7; maybe TRBD2 (6 bases). Germline V lookup: CDR1 SGDLS, CDR2 YYNGEE. Trimming shortened V by 1 base and J by 5 bases, and 22 bases separated the two germline ends. The CDR3 contains 17 residues.

This clonotype has a count of ten or more. The rearrangement links TRBV9 to TRBJ1-1; 8 positions agree with TRBD1. Germline-derived CDR1 and CDR2 are SGDLS and YYNGEE. The CDR3 consists of 17 residues. J was trimmed by 1 base and V by 0 bases; bases with no gene match: 8. CDR3 protein: CASSVARQGFANTEAFF. The CDR3, as DNA: TGTGCCAGCAGCGTAGCTAGACAGGGGTTTGCGAACACTGAAGCTTTCTTT.